The TCR beta chain described here comes from a study of blood T cell repertoires in COVID-19. In the authors' workflow: Reference gene primers were amplified, and this amplification served to estimate nucleated cell counts. Repertoires were generated with immunoSEQ multiplex PCR, while TCRdb's copy carries only in-frame clones and drops some. V and J calls and clone size are those listed in that table; D and trimming were worked out from the DNA. The table has 380,000 or so clones, 70% to 90% seen once. This CDR3 is built from 14 residues. The V and J ends lost 0 bases and 2 bases respectively, with 6 bases between them. Looked up from germline, CDR1 is SGHDT and CDR2 is YYEEEE.

The chain carries TRBV5-6 and TRBJ1-5, with D uncertain. The source is a middle-aged man with acute or convalescent COVID-19. Sequencing was carried out using peripheral blood. The DNA of the CDR3 is TGTGCCAGCAGCTTGGTTAGCGGCAATCAGCCCCAGCATTTT. This codes for CASSLVSGNQPQHF.